This record looks at one T cell receptor (beta chain) sequence and its context. Produced via immunoSEQ multiplex PCR; TCRdb's table is partial and in-frame only. The table includes more than 45,000 clones, 92% detected once. Germline CDR1 MGHRA, CDR2 YSYEKL. The CDR3 loop spans 18 amino acids. With 1 base removed from V and 5 bases from J, the gap between germline ends came to 21 bases. This record belongs to a study of T cell changes during pregnancy in multiple sclerosis. The chain couples TRBV4-1 to TRBJ2-1, with D maybe TRBD2 (7 bases). This TCR came from a female donor in good health, enrolled as a control in a pregnancy study. This specimen was CD4+ T cells from peripheral blood mononuclear cells, taken in the second trimester of pregnancy. CDR3 coding DNA: TGCGCCAGCAGCCAAGGTTCGGCGCGGGGGCGTCCCAACAATGAGCAGTTCTTC. It encodes CASSQGSARGRPNNEQFF.